Shown below are 20 T cell receptor beta chains from a single sample sequenced in a study of graft-versus-host responses after intestinal transplantation. Using immunoSEQ multiplex PCR, the repertoire was profiled, and TCRdb retains in-frame clones only, with some absent. Of approximately 25,000 clones in the sample, around 94% were seen once. This specimen was PBMCs, taken nearly 31 days after intestinal transplant. The receptors originated from a human patient who received an intestinal transplant, so some T cells may come from the graft donor.

The genes are TRBV19 and TRBJ1-5; D is unclear. CDR1 and CDR2 (germline): LNHDA, SQIVND (reference sequence). The CDR3 runs 12 residues. With 1 base removed from V and 8 bases from J, the gap between germline ends came to 6 bases. The CDR3 is CASSIAAEPQHF. CDR3 DNA: TGTGCCAGTAGTATAGCCGCCGAGCCCCAGCATTTT. The full variable domain, in which reference TRBV19 and TRBJ1-5 provide the parts outside the CDR3, is DGGITQSPKYLFRKEGQNVTLSCEQNLNHDAMYWYRQDPGQGLRLIYYSQIVNDFQKGDIAEGYSVSREKKESFPLTVTSAQKNPTAFYLCASSIAAEPQHFGDGTRLSIL.

This chain connects TRBV30 to TRBJ1-2; 8 bases line up with TRBD1. V lost 5 bases to trimming and J lost 4 bases; unmatched junction nucleotides: 9. Looked up from germline, CDR1 is GTSNPN and CDR2 is SVGIG (reference sequence). The CDR3 extends over 14 amino acids. The CDR3 loop is CAWELRGRRYGYTF. DNA for the CDR3: TGTGCCTGGGAACTCAGGGGGCGTCGCTATGGCTACACCTTC.

The chain is built from TRBV30 and TRBJ2-7; D might be TRBD1 (6 bases). The CDR3 spans 13 residues. The germline CDR1 and CDR2 sequences are GTSNPN and SVGIG (reference sequence). V lost 0 bases and J lost 5, with 11 bases in between. CDR3 in amino acids: CAWSVFQGNEQYF. CDR3 in DNA: TGTGCCTGGAGTGTATTTCAGGGGAACGAGCAGTACTTC.

This rearrangement joins TRBV18 to TRBJ1-5, with D hard to call. Trimming left V 3 bases short and J 0 bases short, with 9 bases between. Germline V gene data show CDR1 as KGHSH and CDR2 as LQKENI. The CDR3 has 15 amino acids. CDR3: CASSPDGDSNQPQHF. CDR3 DNA sequence: TGTGCCAGCTCACCGGACGGAGATAGCAATCAGCCCCAGCATTTT.

The V gene is TRBV9, the J gene TRBJ1-2; D perhaps matches TRBD1 (5 bases). Germline values: CDR1 SGDLS, CDR2 YYNGEE. V was cut by 3 bases and J by 5 bases, with 14 bases left in between. The CDR3 is 14 residues long. This CDR3 reads CASSGVGTGYGYTF. The CDR3 bases are TGTGCCAGCAGCGGAGTGGGGACTGGTTATGGCTACACCTTC. Full variable domain (missing parts from reference TRBV9 and TRBJ1-2): DSGVTQTPKHLITATGQRVTLRCSPRSGDLSVYWYQQSLDQGLQFLIQYYNGEERAKGNILERFSAQQFPDLHSELNLSSLELGDSALYFCASSGVGTGYGYTFGSGTRLTVV.

The V gene is TRBV6-5, the J gene TRBJ1-6; 12 nucleotides match TRBD1. Losses at the gene ends were 6 bases for V and 10 bases for J; bases not matched to a gene: 7. CDR1 and CDR2 from the germline V gene are MNHEY and SVGAGI. This CDR3 is 15 amino acids long. The chain's CDR3 is CASSSGTGGISPLHF. CDR3 bases: TGTGCCAGCAGCTCCGGGACAGGGGGCATCTCACCCCTCCACTTT.

The rearrangement uses TRBV4-3 and TRBJ1-1, with TRBD1 matching over 9 bases. The CDR3 spans 17 residues. The junction had 6 bases not matched to a gene; V was cut back by 1 base and J by 0 bases. CDR1 and CDR2 from the germline V gene are LGHNA and YSLEER. CDR3 region: CASSQARDREMNTEAFF. The CDR3 nucleotides are TGCGCCAGCAGCCAAGCTCGGGACAGGGAAATGAACACTGAAGCTTTCTTT.

This clone appeared once. The rearrangement links TRBV9 to TRBJ2-2; 8 positions agree with TRBD1. Germline lookup yields CDR1 SGDLS and CDR2 YYNGEE. The CDR3 runs to 11 residues. V was clipped by 4 bases and J by 15 bases; unmatched bases: 5. CDR3 residues: CASSSPGQVFF. CDR3 bases: TGTGCCAGCAGCAGTCCGGGACAGGTGTTTTTT.

The rearrangement links TRBV19 to TRBJ2-2; D unresolved. V lost 6 bases and J lost 3, with 5 bases in between. This CDR3 is 12 amino acids long. Looked up from germline, CDR1 is LNHDA and CDR2 is SQIVND (reference sequence). The chain's CDR3 is CASREYTGELFF. The CDR3 bases are TGTGCCAGTAGAGAATACACCGGGGAGCTGTTTTTT.

The J gene is TRBJ2-7, the V gene TRBV6-5; weak D call: TRBD2 (6 bases). The CDR3 loop spans 16 amino acids. Trimming pared 4 bases from V and 2 bases from J, leaving 18 bases between. CDR1 MNHEY and CDR2 SVGAGI come from the germline V gene. CDR3 residues: CASSSTGTHTPYEQYF. CDR3 sequence (DNA): TGTGCCAGCAGTTCCACCGGGACTCACACTCCCTACGAGCAGTACTTC.

This chain connects TRBV9 to TRBJ2-3; 10 bases fit TRBD2. With 3 bases clipped from V and 3 bases from J, the junction kept 4 bases outside the gene matches. There are 15 residues in the CDR3. Germline assignment: CDR1 SGDLS and CDR2 YYNGEE. CDR3: CASSASGSSTDTQYF. The CDR3 DNA is TGTGCCAGCAGCGCTAGCGGGAGTAGTACAGATACGCAGTATTTT.

Here the CDR3 reads CASSPSSRGGGTDTQYF. For the CDR3, the DNA is TGCGCCAGCAGCCCATCTTCCAGGGGCGGGGGCACAGATACGCAGTATTTT. The chain is built from TRBV4-1 and TRBJ2-3, with D perhaps assigned TRBD1 or TRBD2 (6 bases each). The V and J ends lost 4 bases and 1 base respectively, with 18 bases between them. Per germline, CDR1 MGHRA and CDR2 YSYEKL. The CDR3 is made up of 17 amino acids.

This chain uses TRBV2 with TRBJ1-4, with D possibly matching TRBD1 (6 bases). V was trimmed by 6 bases and J by 3 bases, leaving 14 bases between them. From germline, CDR1 is SNHLY and CDR2 FYNNEI. The CDR3 is 15 amino acids. The CDR3 here is CASRGGRGANEKLFF. DNA of the CDR3: TGTGCCAGCAGGGGGGGGCGAGGAGCTAATGAAAAACTGTTTTTT.

This clone was picked up a small number of times. This chain uses TRBV4-1 with TRBJ1-1; 9 bases align to TRBD1. After removal of 1 base from V and 0 bases from J, the junction contained 0 bases not matched to a gene. The CDR3 loop spans 15 amino acids. Germline V gives CDR1 MGHRA, CDR2 YSYEKL. The CDR3 loop reads CASSQGQGVNTEAFF. The CDR3 DNA reads TGCGCCAGCAGCCAAGGACAGGGGGTGAACACTGAAGCTTTCTTT.

The genes are TRBV6-1 and TRBJ2-7; TRBD2 agrees at 7 bases. The CDR3 is 13 residues long. Unmatched junction bases numbered 6, after V lost 6 bases and J lost 4 bases. Germline V gene lookup returns CDR1 MNHNS and CDR2 SASEGT. The CDR3 DNA reads TGTGCCAGCAGGGAGGGAGGGCTTTACGAGCAGTACTTC. This gives the protein CASREGGLYEQYF.

The chain couples TRBV11-2 to TRBJ1-5; D unresolved. Trimming left V 4 bases short and J 9 bases short, with 16 bases between. Per the germline V gene, CDR1 is SGHAT and CDR2 is FQNNGV. This CDR3 region has 14 residues. The CDR3 DNA reads as TGTGCCAGCAGCTCGTTGGACGGACCCGGGCCCCAGCATTTT. Protein sequence: CASSSLDGPGPQHF.

The V call is TRBV4-2, the J call TRBJ2-4; D not certain. The CDR3 runs to 12 residues. The V and J ends lost 0 bases and 10 bases respectively, with 7 bases between them. CDR1 is LGHNA, CDR2 YNFKEQ, per germline. CDR3 residues: CASSQETDIQYF. The CDR3, as DNA: TGTGCCAGCAGCCAAGAAACCGATATTCAGTACTTC.

This rearrangement joins TRBV7-9 to TRBJ1-1; D uncertain. Trimming removed 2 bases at V and 2 bases at J, with 3 bases between. Germline V gene data show CDR1 as SEHNR and CDR2 as FQNEAQ (reference sequence). The CDR3 runs 12 residues. In nucleotides, the CDR3 is TGTGCCAGCAGCTTAACAAACACTGAAGCTTTCTTT. The encoded protein is CASSLTNTEAFF. Looking up the rest from reference TRBV7-9 and TRBJ1-1 gives the full variable domain: DTGVSQNPRHKITKRGQNVTFRCDPISEHNRLYWYRQTLGQGPEFLTYFQNEAQLEKSRLLSDRFSAERPKGSFSTLEIQRTEQGDSAMYLCASSLTNTEAFFGQGTRLTVV.

The gene calls are TRBV30 and TRBJ1-1; TRBD1 might be the D (5 bases). V lost 2 bases and J lost 0, with 10 bases in between. The germline V gene has CDR1 GTSNPN and CDR2 SVGIG (reference sequence). The CDR3 spans 14 residues. As DNA, the CDR3 is TGTGCCTGGAGTTGGGGCAAGGTGAACACTGAAGCTTTCTTT. It specifies CAWSWGKVNTEAFF.

The chain uses TRBV7-9 and TRBJ1-1; D is unclear. Germline V lookup: CDR1 SEHNR, CDR2 FQNEAQ (reference sequence). The CDR3 loop spans 12 amino acids. V gave up 4 bases and J gave up 7 bases, with 10 bases separating them. The CDR3 DNA sequence: TGTGCCAGCAGCTGGGTGGCGAATGAAGCTTTCTTT. Translating it yields CASSWVANEAFF.